This T cell receptor beta chain was captured by sequencing in a study of vaccination and CD4 T cells after COVID-19. Relative to its sample, this clonotype is medium-sized. The antigen remains unidentified. As for treatment: roughly 10-day PBMC culture with coronavirus spike peptide pools or control peptides (ViraFEST assay). Cultured CD4+ T-cell DNA underwent Oncomine TCR Beta short-read sequencing. TCRdb re-analysed the PCR reads in MiXCR, keeping a single row per CDR3 protein. The profile shows 9,500 to 14,000 distinct CDR3 sequences, roughly 72% of them singletons. CDR1 is SGDLS and CDR2 is YYNGEE in the germline V gene. This CDR3 is 16 amino acids long. V gave up 4 bases and J gave up 0 bases; unmatched junction bases: 9.

This sequence joins TRBV9 and TRBJ2-7; TRBD1 matches 8 bases. Sequences were obtained from CD4+ T cells from blood, cultured in vitro. The TCR originated in a human donor who had recovered from COVID-19. The CDR3 nucleotides read TGTGCCAGCAGCCGGGATGACAGGGGTCGCTCCTACGAGCAGTACTTC. It is translated as CASSRDDRGRSYEQYF.